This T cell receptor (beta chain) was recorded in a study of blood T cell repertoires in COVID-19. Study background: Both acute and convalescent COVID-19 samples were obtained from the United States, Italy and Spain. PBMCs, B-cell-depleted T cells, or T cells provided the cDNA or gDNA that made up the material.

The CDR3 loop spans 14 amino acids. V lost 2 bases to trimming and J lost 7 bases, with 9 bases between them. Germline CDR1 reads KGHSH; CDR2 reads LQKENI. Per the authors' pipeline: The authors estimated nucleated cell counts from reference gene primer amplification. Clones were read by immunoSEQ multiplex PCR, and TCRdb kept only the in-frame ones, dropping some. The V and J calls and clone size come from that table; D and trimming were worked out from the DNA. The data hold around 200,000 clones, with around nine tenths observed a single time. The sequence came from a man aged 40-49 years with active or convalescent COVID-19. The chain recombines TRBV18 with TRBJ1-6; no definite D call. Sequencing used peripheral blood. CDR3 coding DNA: TGTGCCAGCTCACCAGAAGTCGGGAATTCACCCCTCCACTTT. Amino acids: CASSPEVGNSPLHF.